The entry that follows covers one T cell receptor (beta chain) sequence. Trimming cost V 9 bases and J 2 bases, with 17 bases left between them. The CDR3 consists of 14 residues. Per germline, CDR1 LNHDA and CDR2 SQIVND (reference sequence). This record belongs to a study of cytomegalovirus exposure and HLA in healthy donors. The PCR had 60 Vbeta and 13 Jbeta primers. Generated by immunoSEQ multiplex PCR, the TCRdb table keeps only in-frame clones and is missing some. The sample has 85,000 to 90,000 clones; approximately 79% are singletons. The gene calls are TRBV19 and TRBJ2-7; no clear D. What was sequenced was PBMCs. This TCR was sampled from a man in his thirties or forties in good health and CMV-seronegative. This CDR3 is CASQPNSDTYEQYF. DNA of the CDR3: TGTGCCAGCCAACCCAACAGTGATACCTACGAGCAGTACTTC.